Below, 12 T cell receptor beta chains from the same sample are listed, as sequenced in a study of molecular identifiers for immune sequencing clone quantification. TCRdb re-analysed the PCR reads in MiXCR, keeping a single row per CDR3 protein. Of under 350,000 distinct CDR3 sequences in the sample, roughly a quarter were seen once. The sample comprised naive CD8+ T cells from blood, with Jurkat cell RNA spiked in. The subset denotes: FACS-sorted CD8+CD4-CCR7+CD45RA+ naive T cells. Every receptor here comes from a human donor in good health. Some libraries in this study had Jurkat cell RNA spiked in.

With regard to this clonotype: At one end, the junction sequence differs from germline, possibly due to a read error. The chain joins TRBV24-1 to TRBJ2-2, with D tentatively TRBD1 or TRBD2 (5 bases each). The CDR3 sequence is 15 residues long. The V gene's germline CDR1 is KGHDR and CDR2 SFDVKD. The CDR3, as DNA: TGTGCCACCAGGCCCGGGCCTAGCAACCCCGGGGCGCTGTTTTTT. Its protein is CATRPGPSNPGALFF.

The genes are TRBV4-3 and TRBJ1-2; the D is unclear. The V gene lost 1 base and the J gene lost 0 bases, with 9 bases spanning the gap. This CDR3 has 15 residues. The germline V gene encodes CDR1 LGHNA and CDR2 YSLEER. The CDR3 spells CASSQVQLANYGYTF. In nucleotides, the CDR3 is TGCGCCAGCAGCCAAGTTCAGCTTGCTAACTATGGCTACACCTTC.

At least ten counts were recorded for this clonotype. This chain links TRBV29-1 with TRBJ1-1; D not resolved. Trimming shortened V by 7 bases and J by 3 bases, and 15 bases separated the two germline ends. The CDR3 extends over 13 amino acids. Germline lookup yields CDR1 SQVTM and CDR2 ANQGSEA. The CDR3 DNA reads as TGCAGCGCTCCCGTGGCAGGCGACACTGAAGCTTTCTTT. Its translation: CSAPVAGDTEAFF.

Worth noting for this clonotype: Compared with germline, one end of the junction differs, possibly owing to a read error. This chain joins TRBV12-3 or TRBV12-4 and TRBJ2-7, with D tentatively TRBD1 or TRBD2 (6 bases each). This CDR3 is built from 12 residues. Here the CDR3 DNA reads TGTGCCAGCAGTTTGGGGGGCTACGGGCAGTACTTC. Protein sequence: CASSLGGYGQYF.

The J gene is TRBJ2-3, the V gene TRBV6-1; possible D gene TRBD2, 6 bases. Trimming removed 1 base at V and 3 bases at J, with 14 bases between. This CDR3 is 16 amino acids long. The germline V gene has CDR1 MNHNS and CDR2 SASEGT. This CDR3 is CASSEDLGGTTDTQYF. CDR3 nucleotide sequence: TGTGCCAGCAGTGAAGATTTGGGCGGGACTACAGATACGCAGTATTTT.

This clonotype has more than one count but fewer than ten. The chain employs TRBV7-3 and TRBJ2-1; D ambiguous. The CDR3 length is 14 residues. The germline V gene has CDR1 SGHTA and CDR2 FQGTGA. V gave up 2 bases and J gave up 3 bases, with 8 bases separating them. CDR3 residues: CASSLGPNYNEQFF. The CDR3 nucleotides are TGTGCCAGCAGCTTAGGTCCCAACTACAATGAGCAGTTCTTC.

This clonotype was seen repeatedly, ten times or more. J is TRBJ1-5 and V is TRBV29-1, with D perhaps matching TRBD1 (5 bases). V gave up 7 bases and J gave up 0 bases, with 13 bases separating them. CDR1 SQVTM and CDR2 ANQGSEA come from the germline V gene. The CDR3 length is 14 residues. DNA for the CDR3: TGCAGCGCAATCGAGGGGTTTAGCAATCAGCCCCAGCATTTT. Protein product: CSAIEGFSNQPQHF.

This clonotype was counted many times. The chain links TRBV2 to TRBJ1-2; 10 bases line up with TRBD1. CDR1 is SNHLY, CDR2 FYNNEI, per germline. The CDR3 loop spans 15 amino acids. V gave up 7 bases and J gave up 4 bases; unmatched junction bases: 9. CDR3: CASKPGTGAIYGYTF. CDR3 DNA: TGTGCCAGCAAACCGGGGACAGGGGCGATCTATGGCTACACCTTC.

The sample holds a few counts of this clonotype. The gene calls are TRBV4-3 and TRBJ2-1; D is possibly TRBD1 (5 bases). The CDR3 runs to 14 residues. Between the trimmed V and J ends, which lost 4 bases and 2 bases, there was a span of 9 bases. Looked up from germline, CDR1 is LGHNA and CDR2 is YSLEER. Here the CDR3 reads CASSPDRTYNEQFF. The DNA of the CDR3 is TGCGCCAGCAGCCCCGACAGAACCTACAATGAGCAGTTCTTC.

The genes are TRBV18 and TRBJ2-2; 9 positions match TRBD2. V lost 3 bases to trimming and J lost 6 bases; unmatched junction nucleotides: 8. CDR3 size: 16 residues. Per the germline V gene, CDR1 is KGHSH and CDR2 is LQKENI. This CDR3 is CASSPLGLASPGELFF. CDR3 coding DNA: TGTGCCAGCTCACCCTTGGGACTAGCCAGTCCCGGGGAGCTGTTTTTT.

The chain couples TRBV7-2 to TRBJ2-7; D is uncertain. Germline CDR1 and CDR2: SGHTA and FQGNSA. The CDR3 is 15 amino acids. The V gene lost 2 bases and the J gene lost 1 base, with 12 bases spanning the gap. CDR3 residues: CASSLRYLSSYEQYF. DNA for the CDR3: TGTGCCAGCAGCTTAAGGTACTTGAGTTCCTACGAGCAGTACTTC.

To note about this clonotype: A much larger clone is a single base away; this may be a read error. This chain connects TRBV7-9 to TRBJ2-5; D is unresolved. The V and J ends lost 3 bases and 1 base respectively, with 12 bases between them. This CDR3 spans 15 amino acids. Germline V lookup: CDR1 SEHNR, CDR2 FQNEAQ (reference sequence). The chain's CDR3 is CASSFVPYVQETQYF. The CDR3 nucleotides are TGTGCCAGCAGCTTCGTGCCCTACGTCCAAGAGACCCAGTACTTC.